This TCR beta chain was obtained from a study of cytomegalovirus exposure and HLA in healthy donors. Use of 60 Vbeta and 13 Jbeta primers characterized the PCR. Libraries were prepared by immunoSEQ multiplex PCR; TCRdb keeps only in-frame clonotypes and omits some of them. The table shows 140,000 to 150,000 clones, with approximately 70% occurring only once. This clone has just one count. Likely unrecorded immune exposures existed in these nominally healthy donors. The specimen sequenced was PBMCs. This TCR was recovered from a woman aged 60-75 years in good health and CMV-seropositive.

The CDR3 loop reads CASSLDLPDTQYF. CDR3 bases: TGCGCCAGCAGCTTGGATCTACCGGATACGCAGTATTTT. V and J are TRBV5-1 and TRBJ2-3; D gene unclear. V was cut by 0 bases and J by 6 bases, with 8 bases left in between. The CDR3 is 13 residues long. CDR1 is SGHRS and CDR2 is YFSETQ in the germline V gene. Filled out from reference TRBV5-1 and TRBJ2-3, the complete variable domain reads KAGVTQTPRYLIKTRGQQVTLSCSPISGHRSVSWYQQTPGQGLQFLFEYFSETQRNKGNFPGRFSGRQFSNSRSEMNVSTLELGDSALYLCASSLDLPDTQYFGPGTRLTVL.